These 2 T cell receptor beta chains share one sample of origin, sequenced in a study of T cells of healthy individuals. TCRdb analysed the 5' RACE reads with MiXCR anew, one entry per CDR3 protein. The sample has 40,000 to 60,000 distinct CDR3 sequences; roughly 15% are singletons. These receptors originate from a human donor in good health.

This chain links TRBV6-5 with TRBJ2-7; D unclear. V was clipped by 3 bases and J by 7 bases, with 7 bases between them. The CDR3 contains 11 residues. CDR1 and CDR2 from the germline V gene are MNHEY and SVGAGI. CDR3 protein: CASSYLNEQYF. The CDR3, as DNA: TGTGCCAGCAGTTATTTAAATGAGCAGTACTTC.

This clonotype was recorded many times. CDR3 coding DNA: TGCAGCGTAGAAACAGGGGTATCTTCCTACGAGCAGTACTTC. Protein: CSVETGVSSYEQYF. This chain links TRBV29-1 with TRBJ2-7; 7 positions agree with TRBD1. The germline CDR1 and CDR2 sequences are SQVTM and ANQGSEA. V was pared by 6 bases and J by 1 base, with 9 bases of the junction left unmatched. The CDR3 sequence is 14 residues long.